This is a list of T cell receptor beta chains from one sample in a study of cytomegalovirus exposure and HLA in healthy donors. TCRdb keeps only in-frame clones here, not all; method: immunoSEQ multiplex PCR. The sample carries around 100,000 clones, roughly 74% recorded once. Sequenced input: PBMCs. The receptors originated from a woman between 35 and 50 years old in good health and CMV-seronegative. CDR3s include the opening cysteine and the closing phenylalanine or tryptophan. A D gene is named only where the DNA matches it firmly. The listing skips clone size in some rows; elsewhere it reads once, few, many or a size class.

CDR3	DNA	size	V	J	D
CASQDRGRADTQYF	TGTGCCAGCCAGGACAGGGGGCGGGCAGATACGCAGTATTTT	-	TRBV11-2	TRBJ2-3	TRBD1
CASIPWGSADSYEQYF	TGTGCCAGCATCCCATGGGGTAGCGCCGACTCCTACGAGCAGTACTTC	-	TRBV7-8	TRBJ2-7	-
CASSPRKTGSYEQYF	TGTGCCAGCAGTCCAAGAAAGACAGGATCCTACGAGCAGTACTTC	few	TRBV28	TRBJ2-7	-
CASSLETGNMNTEAFF	TGTGCCAGCAGCTTGGAGACAGGGAATATGAACACTGAAGCTTTCTTT	few	TRBV5-5	TRBJ1-1	TRBD1
CASSHERGGRGEQFF	TGCGCCAGCAGCCACGAGCGGGGGGGCCGGGGGGAGCAGTTCTTC	few	TRBV4-1	TRBJ2-1	TRBD2
CASSRGVEQYF	TGCGCCAGCAGCCGGGGAGTAGAGCAGTACTTC	-	TRBV5-1	TRBJ2-7	-
CASSLDRGQSQNTEAFF	TGTGCCAGCAGCTTAGACAGGGGCCAATCTCAGAACACTGAAGCTTTCTTT	-	TRBV7-9	TRBJ1-1	TRBD1
CASSGALALKDSGANVLTF	TGTGCCAGCAGCGGCGCCCTAGCGCTTAAAGACTCTGGGGCCAACGTCCTGACTTTC	once	TRBV9	TRBJ2-6	-
CAWSIGVGSNEKLFF	TGTGCCTGGAGTATCGGGGTGGGTTCTAATGAAAAACTGTTTTTT	once	TRBV30	TRBJ1-4	-
CAIRGGQGAADTQYF	TGTGCCATCAGGGGCGGACAGGGGGCAGCAGATACGCAGTATTTT	-	TRBV10-3	TRBJ2-3	TRBD1
CSVVATFQETQYF	TGCAGCGTTGTAGCGACTTTCCAAGAGACCCAGTACTTC	once	TRBV29-1	TRBJ2-5	-
CASSFARGPGANVLTF	TGTGCCAGCAGCTTCGCCAGGGGGCCCGGGGCCAACGTCCTGACTTTC	few	TRBV5-8	TRBJ2-6	TRBD1
CASSSISDYTEAFF	TGTGCCAGCAGCTCAATCAGCGACTACACTGAAGCTTTCTTT	-	TRBV5-6	TRBJ1-1	-
CASSLMGVPGTEAFF	TGTGCCAGCAGCTTAATGGGAGTACCGGGGACTGAAGCTTTCTTT	-	TRBV7-3	TRBJ1-1	-
CASGFSGLATSTDTQYF	TGTGCTAGTGGTTTTTCGGGGCTAGCGACGAGCACAGATACGCAGTATTTT	few	TRBV12-5	TRBJ2-3	-
CSVRPGGNEQFF	TGCAGCGTTCGACCCGGGGGTAATGAGCAGTTCTTC	-	TRBV29-1	TRBJ2-1	-
CASKADSLSYEQYF	TGTGCCAGTAAGGCGGACAGCCTATCCTACGAGCAGTACTTC	once	TRBV19	TRBJ2-7	-
CASSQEPDRAGEQYF	TGCGCCAGCAGCCAGGAACCAGACAGGGCAGGGGAGCAGTACTTC	-	TRBV4-3	TRBJ2-7	TRBD1
CASSFTSYEQYF	TGTGCCAGCAGCTTTACTTCTTACGAGCAGTACTTC	few	TRBV13	TRBJ2-7	-
CASSQEGVRVSETQYF	TGTGCCAGCAGCCAAGAAGGCGTCAGGGTGTCCGAGACCCAGTACTTC	once	TRBV14	TRBJ2-5	-
CASSRPTGRTGNTIYF	TGTGCCAGCTCACGTCCGACAGGTCGGACTGGAAACACCATATATTTT	-	TRBV18	TRBJ1-3	-
CASAREGKLFF	TGTGCCAGCGCCCGGGAAGGAAAACTGTTTTTT	-	TRBV6-8	TRBJ1-4	-
CASTGHRGEAGTGELFF	TGTGCCAGCACGGGCCACAGGGGAGAGGCGGGCACCGGGGAGCTGTTTTTT	-	TRBV2	TRBJ2-2	TRBD1
CASYQGFTDTQYF	TGTGCCAGCTATCAGGGGTTCACAGATACGCAGTATTTT	-	TRBV28	TRBJ2-3	-
CASSLVLAHQETQYF	TGTGCCAGCAGCTTAGTACTAGCGCACCAAGAGACCCAGTACTTC	once	TRBV7-9	TRBJ2-5	TRBD2
CASSLLAGVREGFLNIQYF	TGTGCCAGCAGCTTACTAGCGGGAGTTAGAGAGGGCTTTCTAAACATTCAGTACTTC	-	TRBV7-8	TRBJ2-4	TRBD2
CSSSLWGAVRGTEAFF	TGTTCCAGCAGCTTATGGGGCGCGGTCAGGGGCACTGAAGCTTTCTTT	few	TRBV7-9	TRBJ1-1	-
CAGQGNTGELFF	TGTGCCGGACAGGGGAACACCGGGGAGCTGTTTTTT	-	TRBV13	TRBJ2-2	TRBD1
CASSLGQGLGEQYF	TGTGCCAGCAGCCTAGGACAGGGACTCGGCGAGCAGTACTTC	-	TRBV16	TRBJ2-7	TRBD1
CAWTQGEGPEAFF	TGTGCCTGGACTCAGGGGGAAGGGCCTGAAGCTTTCTTT	-	TRBV30	TRBJ1-1	TRBD1
CAWSDLTGGNQPQHF	TGTGCCTGGAGTGATTTGACGGGGGGGAATCAGCCCCAGCATTTT	-	TRBV30	TRBJ1-5	-
CAWSVWPSNTYEQYF	TGTGCCTGGAGTGTCTGGCCCTCAAACACCTACGAGCAGTACTTC	-	TRBV30	TRBJ2-7	-
CASSILQGNTEAFF	TGTGCCAGTAGTATCCTACAGGGGAACACTGAAGCTTTCTTT	few	TRBV19	TRBJ1-1	-
CASSQKETQYF	TGTGCCAGCAGCCAGAAAGAGACCCAGTACTTC	few	TRBV7-2	TRBJ2-5	-
CASSLGPVNEKLFF	TGTGCCAGCAGCTTAGGTCCAGTTAATGAAAAACTGTTTTTT	-	TRBV7-9	TRBJ1-4	-
CASSDSRTGESTDTQYF	TGTGCCAGCAGTGACTCCCGAACAGGGGAGAGCACAGATACGCAGTATTTT	-	TRBV6-4	TRBJ2-3	TRBD1
CASSYVPGGNTGELFF	TGTGCCAGCAGTTATGTACCAGGGGGAAACACCGGGGAGCTGTTTTTT	-	TRBV6-5	TRBJ2-2	TRBD1
CASSPEGRGDTQYF	TGCGCCAGCAGCCCCGAGGGTCGGGGAGATACGCAGTATTTT	-	TRBV5-1	TRBJ2-3	-
CASSWGGSLAEAFF	TGTGCCAGTAGTTGGGGGGGCAGTTTGGCTGAAGCTTTCTTT	-	TRBV19	TRBJ1-1	-
CATSRGGEGAEKLFF	TGTGCCACCAGCAGAGGGGGAGAGGGGGCTGAAAAACTGTTTTTT	few	TRBV15	TRBJ1-4	TRBD1
CASTLGLAGGPEADTQYF	TGTGCCAGCACCCTGGGACTAGCGGGAGGGCCAGAGGCAGATACGCAGTATTTT	-	TRBV7-6	TRBJ2-3	TRBD2
CASSSPGGGQPQHF	TGTGCCAGCAGTTCACCTGGAGGCGGTCAGCCCCAGCATTTT	-	TRBV27	TRBJ1-5	-
CASSVGTGGNSPLHF	TGCGCCAGCAGCGTAGGGACAGGGGGAAATTCACCCCTCCACTTT	-	TRBV5-1	TRBJ1-6	TRBD1
CASSQSGTGTDTQYF	TGTGCCAGCTCACAGTCCGGGACAGGGACAGATACGCAGTATTTT	-	TRBV18	TRBJ2-3	TRBD1
CASSPMRGGQETQYF	TGCGCCAGCAGCCCCATGAGGGGGGGCCAAGAGACCCAGTACTTC	-	TRBV5-1	TRBJ2-5	-
CAIRASGGTYEQYF	TGTGCCATCAGGGCTAGCGGGGGGACCTACGAGCAGTACTTC	-	TRBV10-3	TRBJ2-7	TRBD2
CASRRGSTDTQYF	TGTGCCAGCAGGAGGGGGAGCACAGATACGCAGTATTTT	-	TRBV7-2	TRBJ2-3	-
CASSQELRRAYTDTQYF	TGTGCCAGCAGCCAAGAGCTTAGGCGGGCCTACACAGATACGCAGTATTTT	-	TRBV4-2	TRBJ2-3	-
CASSGGQTMSQPQHF	TGTGCCAGCAGCGGGGGACAGACCATGTCTCAGCCCCAGCATTTT	-	TRBV28	TRBJ1-5	TRBD1
CASSVGGGPNTDTQYF	TGTGCCAGCAGCGTAGGCGGGGGGCCGAACACAGATACGCAGTATTTT	-	TRBV9	TRBJ2-3	TRBD2
CASSSTYLPEGPTDTQYF	TGTGCCAGCAGCTCAACTTACCTCCCGGAGGGTCCCACAGATACGCAGTATTTT	-	TRBV7-2	TRBJ2-3	-
CASSQLSAGSGYTF	TGCGCCAGCAGCCAATTAAGTGCGGGGTCTGGCTACACCTTC	-	TRBV4-3	TRBJ1-2	-
CASSADRGLDNEQFF	TGTGCCAGCAGTGCGGACAGGGGGCTGGACAATGAGCAGTTCTTC	few	TRBV25-1	TRBJ2-1	TRBD1
CASSMREAGELFF	TGTGCCAGTAGTATGAGAGAGGCCGGGGAGCTGTTTTTT	once	TRBV19	TRBJ2-2	-
CASSPDRGSTEAFF	TGTGCCAGCAGCCCGGACAGAGGGAGCACTGAAGCTTTCTTT	-	TRBV7-9	TRBJ1-1	-
CAWSVGSGSSTGGLFF	TGTGCCTGGAGTGTAGGTAGCGGGAGTAGCACCGGGGGGCTGTTTTTT	-	TRBV30	TRBJ2-2	TRBD2
CASSLDRGRTEAFF	TGTGCCAGCAGCTTAGACAGGGGGCGGACTGAAGCTTTCTTT	-	TRBV7-6	TRBJ1-1	TRBD1
CASSIRLEETQYF	TGTGCCAGTAGTATACGGCTAGAGGAGACCCAGTACTTC	few	TRBV19	TRBJ2-5	-